A single sample is the source of the 25 T cell receptor beta chains below, sequenced in a study of T cells in Graves' hyperthyroidism and ophthalmopathy. It was RNA transcripts that yielded the amplified TCR beta CDR3 regions. A set of HTBI primers served as the primers for a first-round RT-PCR of the TCR CDR3. TCRdb redid the calling of the multiplex PCR reads with MiXCR, one entry per CDR3 protein. The repertoire holds some 370,000 distinct CDR3 sequences, with over 12% as singletons. The specimen was blood. The receptors derive from a man aged 50-59 years with Graves' ophthalmopathy.

To note about this clonotype: Being one base from a much bigger clone, this may be a read error. The CDR3 does not end in the conserved phenylalanine or tryptophan, so this is likely a read error. The gene calls are TRBV3-1 and TRBJ1-1; 7 bases match TRBD1. V shed 5 bases, J shed 2 bases, and the junction held 8 bases outside the gene matches. The CDR3 spans 15 residues. Germline CDR1 reads LGHDT; CDR2 reads YNNKEL (reference sequence). The CDR3 loop reads CASSKRTGVNTEAFL. The CDR3 DNA sequence: TGTGCCAGCAGCAAAAGGACAGGTGTAAACACTGAAGCTTTCCTT.

This clonotype was picked up many times. V gene TRBV30 combines with J gene TRBJ2-3; tentative D call: TRBD1 (6 bases). This CDR3 is 15 amino acids long. The V end lost 0 bases, the J end lost 5 bases, and 15 bases lay between the germline ends. In germline, CDR1 is GTSNPN, CDR2 SVGIG (reference sequence). In nucleotides, the CDR3 is TGTGCCTGGAGTGTATCGATACAGGGAATAGATACGCAGTATTTT. This translates into CAWSVSIQGIDTQYF. Using reference TRBV30 and TRBJ2-3 for the parts outside the CDR3, the full variable domain is SQTIHQWPATLVQPVGSPLSLECTVEGTSNPNLYWYRQAAGRGLQLLFYSVGIGQISSEVPQNLSASRPQDRQFILSSKKLLLSDSGFYLCAWSVSIQGIDTQYFGPGTRLTVL.

The chain couples TRBV5-8 to TRBJ2-1; possibly TRBD2 for D (6 bases). Near its end, the DNA agrees better with TRBJ2-7, so the J call may be wrong. This CDR3 is built from 15 residues. In germline, CDR1 is SGHTS, CDR2 YDEGEE. As DNA, the CDR3 is TGTGCCAGCCGGAGGGACGCCGCCCCCTACAATGAGCAGTACTTC. Its translation is CASRRDAAPYNEQYF.

In this sample, this clonotype turned up many times. The genes are TRBV5-1 and TRBJ1-2; D might be TRBD1 (5 bases). The V gene lost 4 bases and the J gene lost 2 bases, with 21 bases spanning the gap. The germline V gene has CDR1 SGHRS and CDR2 YFSETQ. The CDR3 is made up of 17 amino acids. The DNA for the CDR3 is TGCGCCAGCAGCCATACCCCAGAGACAGAATCAAACTATGGCTACACCTTC. Residues: CASSHTPETESNYGYTF.

The chain recombines TRBV24-1 with TRBJ1-1; D is undetermined. V was cut by 4 bases and J by 4 bases, with 21 bases left in between. CDR1 KGHDR and CDR2 SFDVKD come from the germline V gene. This CDR3 region has 17 residues. The CDR3 is CATSETASARESTEAFF. The CDR3 DNA reads as TGTGCCACCAGTGAAACGGCCTCAGCAAGGGAGAGCACTGAAGCTTTCTTT.

This clonotype was seen a few times. This chain joins TRBV5-1 and TRBJ2-1; D is unclear. The CDR3 covers 14 residues. V dropped 0 bases and J dropped 5 bases, with 9 bases sitting between them. CDR1 and CDR2 from the germline V gene are SGHRS and YFSETQ. CDR3 bases: TGCGCCAGCAGCTTGGGTAGTCTGGACAATGAGCAGTTCTTC. It translates to CASSLGSLDNEQFF.

Only a few counts were recorded for this clonotype. The J gene is TRBJ2-2, the V gene TRBV6-1; D gene ambiguous. CDR3 size: 15 residues. CDR1 MNHNS and CDR2 SASEGT come from the germline V gene. V lost 2 bases to trimming and J lost 3 bases, with 10 bases between them. The CDR3 DNA reads as TGTGCCAGCAGTGAACAAGGGCCGGACACCGGGGAGCTGTTTTTT. Translating gives CASSEQGPDTGELFF.

In this sample, this clonotype turned up a few times. The chain links TRBV14 to TRBJ1-1; TRBD1 matches at 7 bases. This CDR3 has 12 amino acids. In germline, CDR1 is SGHDN, CDR2 FVKESK. The junction had 6 bases not matched to a gene; V was cut back by 4 bases and J by 10 bases. Here the CDR3 DNA reads TGTGCCAGCAGCCCCCAGGGGGTGAGAGCTTTCTTT. It yields the protein CASSPQGVRAFF.

This clonotype showed up many times. The chain has TRBV3-1 and TRBJ1-1; D uncertain. CDR3 size: 12 residues. V lost 4 bases and J lost 4, with 7 bases in between. Germline CDR1 LGHDT, CDR2 YNNKEL (reference sequence). This chain's CDR3 is CASSPSGTEAFF. The CDR3 DNA is TGTGCCAGCAGCCCGTCCGGCACTGAAGCTTTCTTT.

This clonotype was seen repeatedly, ten times or more. CDR3 region: CASRTGNTGELFF. CDR3 DNA sequence: TGTGCCAGTCGCACAGGAAACACCGGGGAGCTGTTTTTT. The chain recombines TRBV30 with TRBJ2-2, with a weak D call TRBD1 (5 bases). V lost 8 bases and J lost 2, with 12 bases in between. In germline, CDR1 is GTSNPN, CDR2 SVGIG (reference sequence). This CDR3 is 13 amino acids long.

This clonotype was observed many times. The chain recombines TRBV5-1 with TRBJ2-1; possibly TRBD1 for D (6 bases). V was shortened by 8 bases and J by 5 bases, with 20 bases between the two germline ends. CDR1 is SGHRS, CDR2 YFSETQ, per germline. This CDR3 has 15 amino acids. The CDR3 protein is CASSENWGPNNEQFF. CDR3 DNA sequence: TGCGCCAGTTCCGAGAATTGGGGGCCCAACAATGAGCAGTTCTTC.

This clonotype was picked up a small number of times. The J gene is TRBJ1-1, the V gene TRBV29-1; TRBD1 might be the D (5 bases). The CDR3 length is 13 residues. V lost 7 bases, J lost 0 bases, and 12 bases lay in between. Germline loops: CDR1 SQVTM, CDR2 ANQGSEA. The DNA of the CDR3 is TGCAGCGGTACAGACAGAATGAACACTGAAGCTTTCTTT. Translating it yields CSGTDRMNTEAFF.

The genes are TRBV5-1 and TRBJ2-2; weak D call: TRBD2 (7 bases). V lost 4 bases and J lost 6, with 19 bases in between. Germline lookup yields CDR1 SGHRS and CDR2 YFSETQ. CDR3 size: 16 residues. The CDR3 nucleotides read TGCGCCAGCAGCCCCGGGCAGGGGCGGGGGCCCGGGGAGCTGTTTTTT. Translation gives CASSPGQGRGPGELFF.

V usage is TRBV24-1 and J usage is TRBJ2-5; 8 nucleotides match TRBD1. Germline CDR1 and CDR2: KGHDR and SFDVKD. Trimming cost V 6 bases and J 5 bases; bases outside gene matches: 10. The CDR3 loop spans 15 amino acids. The CDR3 loop is CATSSGGTGLETQYF. CDR3 DNA sequence: TGTGCCACCAGTTCCGGCGGGACAGGTCTGGAGACCCAGTACTTC.

The chain couples TRBV27 to TRBJ1-2; D gene uncertain. This CDR3 contains 15 residues. Deletions cut 6 bases from V and 8 bases from J, with 22 bases between. Germline CDR1 reads MNHEY; CDR2 reads SMNVEV (reference sequence). The CDR3 spells CASSPGRRNLLGYTF. The CDR3 DNA reads as TGTGCCAGCAGCCCCGGGCGACGTAACCTCCTCGGCTACACCTTC.

V gene TRBV9 combines with J gene TRBJ2-3; no clear D gene. This CDR3 has 13 amino acids. Germline V gives CDR1 SGDLS, CDR2 YYNGEE. Trimming removed 5 bases at V and 6 bases at J, with 13 bases between. As DNA, the CDR3 is TGTGCCAGCAGGAGTACATTGAGTGATACGCAGTATTTT. It codes for CASRSTLSDTQYF.

This clonotype was counted at least ten times. This chain connects TRBV6-2 or TRBV6-3 to TRBJ2-5; D is ambiguous. CDR1 and CDR2 (germline): MNHEY, SVGEGT. Trimming pared 8 bases from V and 7 bases from J, leaving 20 bases between. The CDR3 consists of 14 residues. CDR3 in DNA: TGTGCCAGCGGCCGTGGGGTCTCCGGTGGGACCCAGTACTTC. Translated, it gives CASGRGVSGGTQYF.

This clonotype was counted ten times or more. V usage is TRBV11-2 and J usage is TRBJ1-6; D not resolved. V was pared by 1 base and J by 7 bases, with 14 bases between. There are 16 residues in the CDR3. Germline CDR1 reads SGHAT; CDR2 reads FQNNGV. CDR3 amino acids: CASSLVEKNLNSPLHF. CDR3 in DNA: TGTGCCAGCAGCTTAGTCGAAAAGAACTTAAATTCACCCCTCCACTTT. The variable domain in full, completed from reference TRBV11-2 and TRBJ1-6, reads EAGVAQSPRYKIIEKRQSVAFWCNPISGHATLYWYQQILGQGPKLLIQFQNNGVVDDSQLPKDRFSAERLKGVDSTLKIQPAKLEDSAVYLCASSLVEKNLNSPLHFGNGTRLTVT.

The rearrangement uses TRBV24-1 and TRBJ2-7; D is perhaps TRBD1 (5 bases). Germline V CDR1 and CDR2: KGHDR, SFDVKD. The CDR3 covers 15 residues. Deletions cut 1 base from V and 2 bases from J, with 11 bases between. As DNA, the CDR3 is TGTGCCACCAGTGATTTTAGTACAGGAACCTACGAGCAGTACTTC. Translating gives CATSDFSTGTYEQYF.

V usage is TRBV4-1 and J usage is TRBJ1-5; D possibly corresponds to TRBD1 (5 bases). CDR3 length: 15 residues. V was cut by 3 bases and J by 0 bases, with 9 bases left in between. Germline V gives CDR1 MGHRA, CDR2 YSYEKL. This CDR3 reads CASSHLQDSNQPQHF. In DNA, the CDR3 is TGCGCCAGCAGCCACCTACAGGATAGCAATCAGCCCCAGCATTTT.

This clonotype came up many times. The rearrangement links TRBV20-1 to TRBJ2-5; the match to TRBD1 covers 7 bases. V shed 3 bases, J shed 0 bases, and the junction held 4 bases outside the gene matches. The CDR3 runs 14 residues. From germline, CDR1 is DFQATT and CDR2 SNEGSKA (reference sequence). The CDR3 is CSARDRTYQETQYF. CDR3 coding DNA: TGCAGTGCTAGGGACAGGACGTACCAAGAGACCCAGTACTTC.

This clonotype was observed at least ten times. The chain is built from TRBV19 and TRBJ2-5; D uncertain. Germline-derived CDR1 and CDR2 are LNHDA and SQIVND (reference sequence). The ends were cut back, 4 bases at V and 2 bases at J, with 11 bases in the middle. There are 14 residues in the CDR3. This CDR3 is CASSSSALQETQYF. In nucleotides, the CDR3 is TGTGCCAGTAGTAGTTCGGCTCTACAAGAGACCCAGTACTTC.

This clonotype was counted between two and nine times. V and J are TRBV29-1 and TRBJ2-3; maybe TRBD2 (5 bases). Per germline, CDR1 SQVTM and CDR2 ANQGSEA. The CDR3 loop spans 12 amino acids. Trimming shortened V by 8 bases and J by 3 bases, and 12 bases separated the two germline ends. The CDR3 loop is CSSNEGTDTQYF. The DNA for the CDR3 is TGCAGCTCTAACGAGGGAACAGATACGCAGTATTTT.

The sample holds a few counts of this clonotype. The V call is TRBV7-9, the J call TRBJ1-4, with 7 positions matching TRBD1. This CDR3 is built from 16 residues. CDR1 and CDR2 (germline): SEHNR, FQNEAQ (reference sequence). With 4 bases clipped from V and 0 bases from J, the junction kept 5 bases outside the gene matches. The chain's CDR3 is CASSSDRVATNEKLFF. The CDR3 bases are TGTGCCAGCAGCTCAGACAGGGTTGCAACTAATGAAAAACTGTTTTTT.

In this sample, this clonotype turned up many times. J is TRBJ2-1 and V is TRBV7-2, with unresolved D. Trimming pared 0 bases from V and 9 bases from J, leaving 18 bases between. This CDR3 has 16 amino acids. Germline V gene lookup returns CDR1 SGHTA and CDR2 FQGNSA. CDR3 sequence: CASSLAPVVFGGEQFF. Written as DNA, the CDR3 is TGTGCCAGCAGCTTAGCCCCGGTAGTATTCGGCGGTGAGCAGTTCTTC.